A selection of T cell receptor beta chains follows, all from one sample in a study of blood T cell repertoires in COVID-19. Profiling relied on immunoSEQ multiplex PCR, and the TCRdb table lists in-frame clones only, not all of them. This sample carries 190,000 or so clones, 87% of them seen once, and the ten largest clones take 2% to 2.5%. Sequencing input: PBMCs or T cells enriched from blood (not recorded which). All receptors come from a woman in her thirties who had recovered from COVID-19. The CDR3 runs from the conserved cysteine through the conserved F or W. A D gene is named only where the DNA matches it firmly. Some rows mark clone size as missing; the rest say once, few, many or name a class of expanded clone.

TRBJ2-6,.,.,TRBV19,CASSILPSSGANVLTF,TGTGCCAGTAGTATTTTACCCAGCTCTGGGGCCAACGTCCTGACTTTC
TRBJ2-6,.,.,TRBV29-1,CSVRRGGAGDGANVLTF,TGCAGCGTCCGGAGAGGGGGGGCAGGCGATGGGGCCAACGTCCTGACTTTC
TRBJ1-2,.,once,TRBV4-3,CASSQVIRLGNYGYTF,TGCGCCAGCAGCCAAGTGATCAGGCTGGGCAACTATGGCTACACCTTC
TRBJ1-6,.,.,TRBV7-9,CASSFKQGGSPLHF,TGTGCCAGCAGCTTCAAACAGGGTGGTTCACCCCTCCACTTT
TRBJ2-5,TRBD2,.,TRBV5-4,CASSPTTSRETQYF,TGTGCCAGCAGCCCCACGACTAGCCGGGAGACCCAGTACTTC
TRBJ1-1,TRBD1,.,TRBV18,CASSPGTGGATEAFF,TGTGCCAGCTCACCCGGGACAGGGGGGGCCACTGAAGCTTTCTTT
TRBJ2-7,TRBD2,.,TRBV18,CASSPPGGGHEQYF,TGTGCCAGCTCACCCCCGGGGGGTGGGCACGAGCAGTACTTC
TRBJ2-2,TRBD2,.,TRBV4-1,CASSQRLAGGTGELFF,TGCGCCAGCAGCCAACGGCTAGCGGGGGGAACCGGGGAGCTGTTTTTT
TRBJ2-1,TRBD2,.,TRBV5-1,CASIPGYRTSGARLNEQFF,TGCGCCAGCATCCCCGGGTATAGGACTAGCGGGGCTCGACTAAATGAGCAGTTCTTC
TRBJ1-5,.,.,TRBV19,CASSWGGQPQHF,TGTGCCAGTAGTTGGGGGGGGCAGCCCCAGCATTTT
TRBJ2-7,.,.,TRBV19,CASSIGHEQYF,TGTGCCAGTAGTATCGGTCACGAGCAGTACTTC
TRBJ2-1,TRBD2,.,TRBV10-3,CAISDPSGYSYNEQFF,TGTGCCATCAGTGACCCTAGCGGCTACTCCTACAATGAGCAGTTCTTC
TRBJ2-3,TRBD2,.,TRBV9,CASSSRVGLAGARTDTQYF,TGTGCCAGCAGCTCGCGTGTGGGACTAGCGGGAGCTCGGACAGATACGCAGTATTTT
TRBJ1-3,.,.,TRBV11-2,CASGSGHHSGNTIYF,TGTGCCAGCGGATCGGGACACCACTCTGGAAACACCATATATTTT
TRBJ2-6,TRBD1,.,TRBV6-5,CASSREGAGANVLTF,TGTGCCAGCAGCCGAGAGGGGGCCGGGGCCAACGTCCTGACTTTC
TRBJ1-5,.,.,TRBV27,CASSARTADQPQHF,TGTGCCAGCAGTGCCCGGACAGCAGATCAGCCCCAGCATTTT
TRBJ1-5,.,.,TRBV12-3/TRBV12-4,CASSRANQPQHF,TGTGCCAGCAGCAGGGCCAATCAGCCCCAGCATTTT
TRBJ2-3,.,.,TRBV7-3,CASSPGTSADTQYF,TGTGCCAGCAGCCCCGGGACTTCGGCAGATACGCAGTATTTT
TRBJ1-5,TRBD1,.,TRBV3-1/TRBV3-2,CASTRTGRFEGQPQHF,TGTGCCAGCACCCGGACAGGGAGGTTTGAAGGTCAGCCCCAGCATTTT
TRBJ1-2,TRBD1,.,TRBV3-1/TRBV3-2,CASSQPTGGLGYTF,TGTGCCAGCAGCCAACCGACAGGGGGGCTTGGCTACACCTTC
TRBJ1-2,TRBD1,.,TRBV6-5,CASSLTGGDYGYTF,TGTGCCAGCAGTTTAACAGGGGGCGACTATGGCTACACCTTC
TRBJ1-2,.,.,TRBV19,CATRIGLAYGYTF,TGTGCCACTAGGATTGGACTCGCCTATGGCTACACCTTC
TRBJ2-5,.,.,TRBV2,CASSELVAVYQETQYF,TGTGCCAGCAGTGAGTTGGTAGCGGTGTACCAAGAGACCCAGTACTTC
TRBJ2-3,.,.,TRBV30,CAWRGRVLADTQYF,TGTGCCTGGAGGGGCAGGGTCCTTGCAGATACGCAGTATTTT
TRBJ1-1,.,.,TRBV18,CASSRSPRTGNTEAFF,TGTGCCAGCTCACGATCCCCTCGAACAGGGAACACTGAAGCTTTCTTT
TRBJ1-5,.,.,TRBV7-8,CASSLGTGLESQPQHF,TGTGCCAGCAGCTTAGGTACGGGGTTAGAATCTCAGCCCCAGCATTTT
TRBJ1-6,.,.,TRBV18,CASSPPPAGSPLHF,TGTGCCAGCTCACCACCGCCGGCAGGTTCACCCCTCCACTTT
TRBJ2-7,TRBD1,.,TRBV12-3/TRBV12-4,CASKGQGAYEQYF,TGTGCCAGCAAGGGACAGGGGGCCTACGAGCAGTACTTC
TRBJ1-3,.,.,TRBV4-3,CASSQDSGDHSGNTIYF,TGCGCCAGCAGCCAAGATTCAGGGGACCACTCTGGAAACACCATATATTTT
TRBJ1-1,.,once,TRBV2,CASSAEMNTEAFF,TGTGCCAGCAGTGCAGAAATGAACACTGAAGCTTTCTTT
TRBJ1-5,TRBD1,.,TRBV30,CAWSSSTGAYQPQHF,TGTGCCTGGAGTTCGTCTACAGGGGCCTATCAGCCCCAGCATTTT
TRBJ2-1,TRBD2,.,TRBV6-5,CASRGLREARNEQFF,TGTGCCAGCAGGGGGTTGCGGGAGGCGAGGAATGAGCAGTTCTTC
TRBJ2-7,.,.,TRBV30,CAWSVHTGYTYEQYF,TGTGCCTGGAGTGTACATACAGGTTACACCTACGAGCAGTACTTC
TRBJ1-5,.,.,TRBV7-2,CASSTERSGSRNQPQHF,TGTGCCAGCAGCACGGAGCGTTCAGGGTCGCGCAATCAGCCCCAGCATTTT
TRBJ2-3,TRBD2,.,TRBV30,CAWSVSGREGTDTQYF,TGTGCCTGGAGTGTCTCCGGGAGGGAGGGCACAGATACGCAGTATTTT
TRBJ2-5,.,.,TRBV30,CACQRAKETQYF,TGTGCCTGTCAGCGGGCTAAAGAGACCCAGTACTTC
TRBJ1-1,.,.,TRBV7-9,CASSLAYSEAFF,TGTGCCAGCAGCTTAGCTTATTCCGAAGCTTTCTTT
TRBJ1-2,.,few,TRBV2,CATTDSHNYGYTF,TGTGCCACCACGGACAGTCATAACTATGGCTACACCTTC
TRBJ1-2,.,.,TRBV20-1,CSASNRRGWNGYTF,TGCAGTGCTAGTAATAGGCGGGGGTGGAATGGCTACACCTTC
TRBJ1-1,.,.,TRBV4-2,CASLQGMDHTEAFF,TGTGCCAGCCTTCAGGGTATGGATCACACTGAAGCTTTCTTT
TRBJ1-5,.,.,TRBV10-3,CAISESLRSNQPQHF,TGTGCCATCAGTGAGTCTTTACGGAGCAATCAGCCCCAGCATTTT
TRBJ2-1,.,.,TRBV11-3,CASSLAPRDEQFF,TGTGCCAGCAGCTTAGCACCCAGGGATGAGCAGTTCTTC
TRBJ2-1,TRBD2,.,TRBV11-3,CASSSGLAGGGEQFF,TGTGCCAGCAGCTCGGGACTAGCGGGAGGAGGAGAGCAGTTCTTC
TRBJ1-3,.,.,TRBV5-1,CASSLTAGSGNTIYF,TGCGCCAGCAGCTTAACAGCGGGCTCTGGAAACACCATATATTTT
TRBJ2-1,.,.,TRBV5-6,CASSYGVFSYNEQFF,TGTGCCAGCAGCTACGGGGTTTTCTCCTACAATGAGCAGTTCTTC
TRBJ1-4,.,.,TRBV27,CASSAIGGADEKLFF,TGTGCCAGCAGTGCCATTGGGGGGGCGGATGAAAAACTGTTTTTT
TRBJ1-2,.,.,TRBV7-8,CASSLASGRGYGYTF,TGTGCCAGCAGCTTAGCGAGTGGACGGGGCTATGGCTACACCTTC
TRBJ2-5,.,.,TRBV3-1/TRBV3-2,CASSQDYGLPQETQYF,TGTGCCAGCAGCCAAGACTACGGACTACCCCAAGAGACCCAGTACTTC
TRBJ1-2,.,.,TRBV6-2/TRBV6-3,CASSNRATGGYTF,TGTGCCAGCAGCAACAGGGCCACGGGAGGCTACACCTTC
TRBJ2-1,.,.,TRBV29-1,CSVEEGKGSAYNEQFF,TGCAGCGTTGAAGAGGGCAAAGGGAGTGCCTACAATGAGCAGTTCTTC
TRBJ1-2,TRBD1,.,TRBV7-6,CASSLGQGAATF,TGTGCCAGCAGCCTAGGACAGGGGGCGGCCACCTTC
TRBJ2-1,TRBD2,once,TRBV5-4,CASTGLAGYNEQFF,TGTGCCAGCACGGGACTAGCGGGCTACAATGAGCAGTTCTTC
TRBJ1-4,TRBD1,.,TRBV19,CASRTTGAGEKLFF,TGTGCCAGTAGAACTACAGGGGCGGGTGAAAAACTGTTTTTT
TRBJ1-3,TRBD1,.,TRBV4-3,CASSQDWPGGIGSGNTIYF,TGCGCCAGCAGCCAAGACTGGCCAGGGGGCATCGGTTCTGGAAACACCATATATTTT
TRBJ1-4,.,.,TRBV7-9,CASSYSRDYGKLFF,TGTGCCAGCAGCTACTCCCGGGACTATGGGAAACTGTTTTTT
TRBJ2-3,.,.,TRBV29-1,CSVHGTPSTDTQYF,TGCAGCGTTCACGGGACACCTAGCACAGATACGCAGTATTTT